The clone carrying this T cell receptor (beta chain) was observed once. The antigen is unknown. The data stem from a study of blood T cell dynamics during melanoma immunotherapy. Across the whole study: Metastatic melanoma patients received first-line pembrolizumab or nivolumab plus ipilimumab.

The time point denotes: week 3, after first cycle of checkpoint inhibitor. Apart from a couple of fast progressors, RECIST 1.1 response was judged 12 weeks post-infusion. Findings and caveats of the study: Disease-control patients' PBMC repertoires became either more clonal or more diverse at W3.

Every bulk PBMC sample received the same 350 ng of DNA. TCRdb's copy holds only in-frame clones and misses some; the assay was immunoSEQ multiplex PCR. The sample contains more than 8,500 clones, 70% to 90% of which appear only once. The germline gives CDR1 SQVTM, CDR2 ANQGSEA. The CDR3 totals 13 residues. J gave up 4 bases and V 5 bases, and 3 bases lay outside the gene matches. The receptor's source is a human donor with melanoma. The sample here was blood, taken from a patient treated with checkpoint blockade. This chain links TRBV29-1 with TRBJ2-7; 12 nucleotides agree with TRBD2. The CDR3 loop is CSVTGTSGYEQYF. CDR3 coding DNA: TGCAGCGTTACCGGGACTAGCGGGTACGAGCAGTACTTC.